Listed below are T cell receptor beta chains from one sample, sequenced in a study of T cell responses to AZD1222 COVID-19 vaccine. Assay: immunoSEQ multiplex PCR; the TCRdb copy retains only in-frame clones and omits some. The table lists over 120,000 clones, around 85% of them singletons, with about 8% in the top ten. This sample comprised peripheral blood, obtained on day 0 of AZD1222 vaccination. These receptors all stem from an adult in good health. Each CDR3 is given without its conserved first and last residue. Not every row has a clone size; where given, it reads once, few, many or a size class.

len,v_gene,abundance,j_gene,CDR3aa
13,TRBV3-1/TRBV3-2,-,TRBJ2-1,ASSLDREAYNEQF
13,TRBV5-1,-,TRBJ2-7,ASSPLAGGPYEQY
13,TRBV4-1,-,TRBJ1-3,ASSRAPASGNTIY
15,TRBV18,-,TRBJ1-4,ASSYSGDTGTNEKLF
12,TRBV6-1,once,TRBJ2-1,ASSETGEYNEQF
12,TRBV7-9,-,TRBJ1-4,ASSLKGAGEKLF
16,TRBV30,-,TRBJ1-5,AWSVGTGGVRSNQPQH
12,TRBV4-2,-,TRBJ1-2,ASSPSTGPYGYT
16,TRBV7-8,-,TRBJ1-1,ASSTSLDGRLRNTEAF
15,TRBV4-2,-,TRBJ2-2,ASSQDTGAGATGELF
13,TRBV27,once,TRBJ1-1,ASSLIDGSNTEAF
13,TRBV18,-,TRBJ2-3,ASSPRILNTDTQY
14,TRBV5-1,-,TRBJ2-5,ASRSTSGPYQETQY
12,TRBV5-1,-,TRBJ2-7,ASSLTATSYEQY
13,TRBV6-5,-,TRBJ2-2,ASVIRDTYTGELF
11,TRBV2,-,TRBJ2-1,ASSPTAGVLEF